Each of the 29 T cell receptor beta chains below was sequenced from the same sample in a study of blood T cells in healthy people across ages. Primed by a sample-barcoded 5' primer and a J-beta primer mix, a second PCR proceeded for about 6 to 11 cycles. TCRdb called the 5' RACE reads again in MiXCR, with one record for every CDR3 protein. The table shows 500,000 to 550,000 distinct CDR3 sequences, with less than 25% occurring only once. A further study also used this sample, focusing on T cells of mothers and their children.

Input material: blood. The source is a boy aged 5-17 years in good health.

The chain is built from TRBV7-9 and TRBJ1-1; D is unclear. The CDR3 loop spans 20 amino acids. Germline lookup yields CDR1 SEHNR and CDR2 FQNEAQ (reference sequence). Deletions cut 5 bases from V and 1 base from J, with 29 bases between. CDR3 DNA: TGTGCCAGCAGCCATCCGAATGTCGCCCAGGCAGTGTACCGGAACACTGAAGCTTTCTTT. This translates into CASSHPNVAQAVYRNTEAFF.

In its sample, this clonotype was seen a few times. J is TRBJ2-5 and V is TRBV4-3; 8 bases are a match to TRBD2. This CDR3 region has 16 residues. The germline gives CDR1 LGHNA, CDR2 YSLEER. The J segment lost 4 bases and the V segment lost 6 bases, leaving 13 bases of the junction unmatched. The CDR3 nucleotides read TGCGCCAGCAGTCAGGACGGCGGGAGGTCTACAGAGACCCAGTACTTC. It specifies CASSQDGGRSTETQYF.

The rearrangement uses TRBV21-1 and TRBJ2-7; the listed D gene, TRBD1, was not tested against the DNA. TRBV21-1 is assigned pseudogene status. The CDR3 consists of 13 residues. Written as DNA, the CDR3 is TGTGCCAGACCGACAGGGGGAAGATGCGAGCAGTACTTC. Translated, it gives CARPTGGRCEQYF.

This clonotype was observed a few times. CDR3 amino acids: CASSEAGDEQYF. CDR3 DNA sequence: TGTGCCAGCAGTGAAGCGGGGGACGAGCAGTACTTC. The V and J genes are TRBV6-1 and TRBJ2-7; either TRBD1 or TRBD2 may fit D (5 bases each). Trimming took off 0 bases at V and 5 bases at J, with 5 bases between the two ends. This CDR3 spans 12 amino acids. CDR1 MNHNS and CDR2 SASEGT come from the germline V gene.

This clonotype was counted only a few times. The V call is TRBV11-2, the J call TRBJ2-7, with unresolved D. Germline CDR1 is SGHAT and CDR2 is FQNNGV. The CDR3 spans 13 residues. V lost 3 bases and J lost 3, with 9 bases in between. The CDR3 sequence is CASSFPQHYEQYF. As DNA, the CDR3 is TGTGCCAGCAGCTTCCCTCAGCACTACGAGCAGTACTTC.

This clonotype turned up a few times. The CDR3 sequence is CSAPPGTGSQETQYF. CDR3 in DNA: TGCAGTGCCCCGCCCGGGACAGGTTCCCAAGAGACCCAGTACTTC. The J gene is TRBJ2-5, the V gene TRBV20-1; TRBD1 matches 8 bases. With V trimmed by 6 bases and J by 1 base, 10 bases remained unmatched. The CDR3 spans 15 residues. Germline V gene lookup returns CDR1 DFQATT and CDR2 SNEGSKA (reference sequence).

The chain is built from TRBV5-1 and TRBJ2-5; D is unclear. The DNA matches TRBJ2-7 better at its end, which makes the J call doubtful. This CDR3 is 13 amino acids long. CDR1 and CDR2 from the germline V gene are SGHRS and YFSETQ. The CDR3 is CASSLVIGYEQYF. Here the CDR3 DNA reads TGCGCCAGCAGCTTGGTTATCGGCTACGAGCAGTACTTC.

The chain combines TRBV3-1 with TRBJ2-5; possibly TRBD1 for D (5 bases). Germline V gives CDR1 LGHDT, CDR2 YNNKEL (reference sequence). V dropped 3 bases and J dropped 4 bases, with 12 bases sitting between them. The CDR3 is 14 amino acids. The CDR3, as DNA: TGTGCCAGCAGCCACGCCCTTGGGGCAGAGACCCAGTACTTC. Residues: CASSHALGAETQYF.

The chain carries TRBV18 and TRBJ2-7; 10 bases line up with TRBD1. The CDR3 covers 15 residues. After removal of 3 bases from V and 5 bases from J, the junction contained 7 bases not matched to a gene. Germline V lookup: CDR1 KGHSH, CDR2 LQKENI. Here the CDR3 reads CASSPPGQGNNEQYF. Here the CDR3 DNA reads TGTGCCAGCTCACCGCCGGGACAGGGGAACAACGAGCAGTACTTC.

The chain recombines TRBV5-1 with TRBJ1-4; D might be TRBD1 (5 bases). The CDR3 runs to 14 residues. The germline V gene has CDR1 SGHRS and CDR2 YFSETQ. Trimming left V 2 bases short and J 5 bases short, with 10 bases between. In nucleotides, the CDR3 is TGCGCCAGCAGCTTTGACAGCCAGAATGAAAAACTGTTTTTT. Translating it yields CASSFDSQNEKLFF.

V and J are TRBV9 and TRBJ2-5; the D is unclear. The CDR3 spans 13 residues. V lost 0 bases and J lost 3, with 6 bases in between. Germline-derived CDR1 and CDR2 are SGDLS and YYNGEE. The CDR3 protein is CASSVDWKETQYF. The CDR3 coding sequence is TGTGCCAGCAGCGTAGATTGGAAAGAGACCCAGTACTTC.

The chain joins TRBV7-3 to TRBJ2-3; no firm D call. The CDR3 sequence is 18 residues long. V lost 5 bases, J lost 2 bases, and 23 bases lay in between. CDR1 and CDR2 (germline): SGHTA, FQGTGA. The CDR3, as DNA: TGTGCCAGCAGCCCGGTCCCAACCGGAACTTCATTCACAGATACGCAGTATTTT. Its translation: CASSPVPTGTSFTDTQYF.

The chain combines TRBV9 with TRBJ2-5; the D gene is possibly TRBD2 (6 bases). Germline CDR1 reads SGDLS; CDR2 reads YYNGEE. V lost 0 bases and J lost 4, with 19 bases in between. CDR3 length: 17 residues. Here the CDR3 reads CASSVGGGASISETQYF. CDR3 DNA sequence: TGTGCCAGCAGCGTAGGAGGAGGGGCTAGCATTTCAGAGACCCAGTACTTC.

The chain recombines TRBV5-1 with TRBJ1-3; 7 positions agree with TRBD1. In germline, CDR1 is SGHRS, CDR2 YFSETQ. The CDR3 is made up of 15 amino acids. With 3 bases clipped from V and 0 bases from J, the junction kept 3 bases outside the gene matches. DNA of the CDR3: TGCGCCAGCAGCTGGGACAGCGGCTCTGGAAACACCATATATTTT. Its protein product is CASSWDSGSGNTIYF.

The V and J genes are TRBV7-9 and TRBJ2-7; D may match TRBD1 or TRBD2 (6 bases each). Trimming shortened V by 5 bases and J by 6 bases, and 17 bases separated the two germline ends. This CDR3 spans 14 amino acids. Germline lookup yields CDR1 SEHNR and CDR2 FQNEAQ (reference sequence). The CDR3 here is CASSPPGAKREQYF. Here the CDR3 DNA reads TGTGCCAGCAGCCCCCCGGGGGCTAAACGCGAGCAGTACTTC.

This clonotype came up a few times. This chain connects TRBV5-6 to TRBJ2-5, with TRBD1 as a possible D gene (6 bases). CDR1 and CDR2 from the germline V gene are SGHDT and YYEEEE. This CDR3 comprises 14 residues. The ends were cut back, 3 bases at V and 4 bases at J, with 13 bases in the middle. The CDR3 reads CASSSYRAAETQYF. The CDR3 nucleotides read TGTGCCAGCAGCTCCTACAGGGCGGCAGAGACCCAGTACTTC.

CDR3 DNA: TGCGCCAGCAGCTTGGCCCAGCGATCCACAGATACGCAGTATTTT. Encoded protein: CASSLAQRSTDTQYF. The chain combines TRBV5-1 with TRBJ2-3; D remains ambiguous. CDR3 size: 15 residues. CDR1 SGHRS and CDR2 YFSETQ come from the germline V gene. V lost 0 bases and J 2 bases, leaving 10 bases between the germline ends.

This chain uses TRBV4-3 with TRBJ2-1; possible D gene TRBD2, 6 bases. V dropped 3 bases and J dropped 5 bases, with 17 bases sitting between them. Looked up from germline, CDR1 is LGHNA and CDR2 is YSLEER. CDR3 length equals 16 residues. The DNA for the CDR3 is TGCGCCAGCAGCCAGGGTCCCGTACGGACTAACAATGAGCAGTTCTTC. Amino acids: CASSQGPVRTNNEQFF.

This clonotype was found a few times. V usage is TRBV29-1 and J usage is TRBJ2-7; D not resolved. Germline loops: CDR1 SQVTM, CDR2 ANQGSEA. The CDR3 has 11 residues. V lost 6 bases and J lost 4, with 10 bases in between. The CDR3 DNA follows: TGCAGCGTCATCCATTTGTACGAGCAGTACTTC. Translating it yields CSVIHLYEQYF.

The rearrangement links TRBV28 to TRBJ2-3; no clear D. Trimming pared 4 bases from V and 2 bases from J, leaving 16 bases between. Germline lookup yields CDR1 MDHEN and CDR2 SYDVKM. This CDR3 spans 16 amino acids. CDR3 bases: TGTGCCAGCAGTTGGGCCCGGGCGGTTACCACAGATACGCAGTATTTT. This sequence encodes CASSWARAVTTDTQYF.

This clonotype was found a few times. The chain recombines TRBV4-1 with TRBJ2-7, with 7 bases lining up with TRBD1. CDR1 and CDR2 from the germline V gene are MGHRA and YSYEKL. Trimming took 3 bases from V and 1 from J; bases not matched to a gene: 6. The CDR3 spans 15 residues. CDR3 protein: CASSHTRDSSYEQYF. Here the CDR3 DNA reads TGCGCCAGCAGCCATACCCGGGACAGTTCCTACGAGCAGTACTTC.

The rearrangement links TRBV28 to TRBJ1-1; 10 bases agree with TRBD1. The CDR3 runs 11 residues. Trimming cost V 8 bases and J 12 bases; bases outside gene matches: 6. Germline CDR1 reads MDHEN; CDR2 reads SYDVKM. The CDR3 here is CASGQGGVTFF. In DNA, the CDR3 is TGTGCCAGCGGACAGGGGGGAGTAACTTTCTTT.

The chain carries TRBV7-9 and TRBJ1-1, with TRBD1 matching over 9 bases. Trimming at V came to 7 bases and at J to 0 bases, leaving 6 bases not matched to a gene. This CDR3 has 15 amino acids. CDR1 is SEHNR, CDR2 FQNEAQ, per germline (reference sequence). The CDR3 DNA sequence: TGTGCCAGCACGGGGGACAGGGTCATGAACACTGAAGCTTTCTTT. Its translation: CASTGDRVMNTEAFF. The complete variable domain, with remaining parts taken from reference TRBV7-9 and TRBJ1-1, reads DTGVSQNPRHKITKRGQNVTFRCDPISEHNRLYWYRQTLGQGPEFLTYFQNEAQLEKSRLLSDRFSAERPKGSFSTLEIQRTEQGDSAMYLCASTGDRVMNTEAFFGQGTRLTVV.

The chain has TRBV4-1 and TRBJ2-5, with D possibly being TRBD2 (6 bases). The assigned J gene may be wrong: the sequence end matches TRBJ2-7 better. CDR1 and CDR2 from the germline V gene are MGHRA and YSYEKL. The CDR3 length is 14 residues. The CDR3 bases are TGCGCCAGCAGACCCCCGGGCGGTAGCGGCGAGCAGTACTTC. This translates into CASRPPGGSGEQYF.

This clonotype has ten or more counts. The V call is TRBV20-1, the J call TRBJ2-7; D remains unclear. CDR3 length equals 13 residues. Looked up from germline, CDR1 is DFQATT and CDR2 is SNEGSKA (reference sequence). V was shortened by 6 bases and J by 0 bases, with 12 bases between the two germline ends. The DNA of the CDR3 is TGCAGTGCCCGACCAGAGGTCTCCTACGAGCAGTACTTC. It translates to CSARPEVSYEQYF.

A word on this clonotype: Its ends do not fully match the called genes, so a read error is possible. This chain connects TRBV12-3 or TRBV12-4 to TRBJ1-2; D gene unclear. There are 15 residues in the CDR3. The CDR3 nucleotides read TGTGCCAGCAGTTCCCCCGGGGTAGCTAACTATGGCTACTCCTTC. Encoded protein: CASSSPGVANYGYSF.

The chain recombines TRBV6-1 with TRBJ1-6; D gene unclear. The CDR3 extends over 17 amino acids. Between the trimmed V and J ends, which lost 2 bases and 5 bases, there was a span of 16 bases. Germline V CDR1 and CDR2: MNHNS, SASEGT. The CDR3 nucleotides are TGTGCCAGCAGTGAACTTCTTTCAGGAGTAAATAATTCACCCCTCCACTTT. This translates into CASSELLSGVNNSPLHF.

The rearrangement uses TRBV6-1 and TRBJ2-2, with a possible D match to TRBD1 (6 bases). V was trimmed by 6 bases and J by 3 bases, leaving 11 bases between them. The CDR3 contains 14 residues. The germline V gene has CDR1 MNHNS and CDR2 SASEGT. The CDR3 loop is CASRSGEHTGELFF. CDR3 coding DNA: TGTGCCAGCAGGTCAGGGGAACACACCGGGGAGCTGTTTTTT.

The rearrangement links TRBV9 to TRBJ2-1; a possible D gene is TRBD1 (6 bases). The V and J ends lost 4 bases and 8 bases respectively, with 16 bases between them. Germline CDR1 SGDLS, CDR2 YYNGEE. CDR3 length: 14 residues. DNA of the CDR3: TGTGCCAGCAGCTACCAACAGGGTTGGGATGAGCAGTTCTTC. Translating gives CASSYQQGWDEQFF.